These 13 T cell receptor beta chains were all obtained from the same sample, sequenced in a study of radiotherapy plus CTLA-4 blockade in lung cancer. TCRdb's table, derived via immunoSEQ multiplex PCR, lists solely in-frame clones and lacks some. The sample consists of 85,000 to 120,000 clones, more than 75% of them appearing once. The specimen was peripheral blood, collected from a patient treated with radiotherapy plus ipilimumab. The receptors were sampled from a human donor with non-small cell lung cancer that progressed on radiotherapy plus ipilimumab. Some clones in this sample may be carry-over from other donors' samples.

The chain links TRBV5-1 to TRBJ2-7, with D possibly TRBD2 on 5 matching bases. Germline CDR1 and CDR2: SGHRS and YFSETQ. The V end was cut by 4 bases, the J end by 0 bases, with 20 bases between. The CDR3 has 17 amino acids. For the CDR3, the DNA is TGCGCCAGCAGCCAACTGTCTCCGGCGGCGGGCTCCTACGAGCAGTACTTC. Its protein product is CASSQLSPAAGSYEQYF.

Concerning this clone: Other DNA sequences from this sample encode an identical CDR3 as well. The chain's CDR3 is CASSLLLSGGLGGELFF. The DNA of the CDR3 is TGCGCCAGCAGCTTGTTGCTTAGCGGGGGCCTGGGCGGAGAGCTGTTTTTT. The chain combines TRBV5-1 with TRBJ2-2, with 9 bases lining up with TRBD2. Germline V CDR1 and CDR2: SGHRS, YFSETQ. V dropped 1 base and J dropped 11; count of bases not matched to a gene: 15. The CDR3 sequence is 17 residues long.

CDR3 sequence reads: CASSLIISGGTDTQYF. The DNA for the CDR3 is TGTGCCAGCAGCTTAATCATTAGCGGGGGGACAGATACGCAGTATTTT. The V gene is TRBV7-2, the J gene TRBJ2-3; 10 nucleotides match TRBD2. Germline trimming cut 2 bases from V and 3 bases from J; bases unmatched to any gene: 5. Germline V lookup: CDR1 SGHTA, CDR2 FQGNSA. The CDR3 is 16 amino acids.

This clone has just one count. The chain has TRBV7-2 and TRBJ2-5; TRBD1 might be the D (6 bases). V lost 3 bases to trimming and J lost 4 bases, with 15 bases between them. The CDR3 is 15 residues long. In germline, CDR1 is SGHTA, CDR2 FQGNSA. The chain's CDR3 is CASSFRWVQGETQYF. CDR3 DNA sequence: TGTGCCAGCAGCTTCCGGTGGGTACAGGGAGAGACCCAGTACTTC. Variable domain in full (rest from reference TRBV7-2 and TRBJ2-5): GAGVSQSPSNKVTEKGKDVELRCDPISGHTALYWYRQSLGQGLEFLIYFQGNSAPDKSGLPSDRFSAERTGGSVSTLTIQRTQQEDSAVYLCASSFRWVQGETQYFGPGTRLLVL.

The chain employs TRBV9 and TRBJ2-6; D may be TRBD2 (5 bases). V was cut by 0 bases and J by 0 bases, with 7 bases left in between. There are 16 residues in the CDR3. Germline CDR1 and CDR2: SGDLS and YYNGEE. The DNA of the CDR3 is TGTGCCAGCAGCGTAGGCGGAGGCTCTGGGGCCAACGTCCTGACTTTC. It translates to CASSVGGGSGANVLTF.

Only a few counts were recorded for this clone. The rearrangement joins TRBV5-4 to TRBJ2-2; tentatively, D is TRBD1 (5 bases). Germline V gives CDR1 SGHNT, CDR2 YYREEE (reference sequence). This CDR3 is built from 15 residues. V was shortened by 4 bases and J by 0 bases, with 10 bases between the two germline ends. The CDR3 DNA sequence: TGTGCCAGCAGCGTGGACAAGGCGAACACCGGGGAGCTGTTTTTT. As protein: CASSVDKANTGELFF.

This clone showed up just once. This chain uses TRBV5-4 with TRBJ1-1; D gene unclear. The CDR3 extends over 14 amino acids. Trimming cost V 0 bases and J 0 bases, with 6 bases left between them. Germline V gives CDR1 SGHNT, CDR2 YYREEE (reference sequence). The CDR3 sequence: CASSLVDLNTEAFF. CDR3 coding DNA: TGTGCCAGCAGCTTGGTAGACTTGAACACTGAAGCTTTCTTT.

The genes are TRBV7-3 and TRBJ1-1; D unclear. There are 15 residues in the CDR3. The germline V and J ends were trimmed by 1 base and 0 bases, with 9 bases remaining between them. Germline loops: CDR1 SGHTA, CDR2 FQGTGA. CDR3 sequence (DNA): TGTGCCAGCAGCTTAATGGCGGGGTTGAACACTGAAGCTTTCTTT. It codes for CASSLMAGLNTEAFF.

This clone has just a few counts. CDR3 in DNA: TGTGCCAGCAGTTACACTGGGGACAGGGTTGGAAACACCATATATTTT. Its protein product is CASSYTGDRVGNTIYF. The rearrangement links TRBV6-7 to TRBJ1-3; TRBD1 agrees at 9 bases. TRBV6-7 is an open reading frame whose function is uncertain. V was pared by 2 bases and J by 3 bases, with 5 bases of the junction left unmatched. The CDR3 runs to 16 residues.

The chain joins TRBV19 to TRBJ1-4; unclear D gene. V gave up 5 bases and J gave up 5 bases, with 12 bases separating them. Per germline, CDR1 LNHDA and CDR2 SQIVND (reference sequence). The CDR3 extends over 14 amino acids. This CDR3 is CASSPSGRNEKLFF. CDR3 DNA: TGTGCCAGTAGTCCGAGCGGCAGGAATGAAAAACTGTTTTTT. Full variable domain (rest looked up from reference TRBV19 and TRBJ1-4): DGGITQSPKYLFRKEGQNVTLSCEQNLNHDAMYWYRQDPGQGLRLIYYSQIVNDFQKGDIAEGYSVSREKKESFPLTVTSAQKNPTAFYLCASSPSGRNEKLFFGSGTQLSVL.

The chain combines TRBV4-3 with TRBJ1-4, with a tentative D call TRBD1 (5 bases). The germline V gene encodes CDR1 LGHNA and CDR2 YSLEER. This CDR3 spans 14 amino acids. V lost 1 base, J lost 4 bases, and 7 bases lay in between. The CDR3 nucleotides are TGCGCCAGCAGCCAAGGGGGGAATAATGAAAAACTGTTTTTT. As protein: CASSQGGNNEKLFF.

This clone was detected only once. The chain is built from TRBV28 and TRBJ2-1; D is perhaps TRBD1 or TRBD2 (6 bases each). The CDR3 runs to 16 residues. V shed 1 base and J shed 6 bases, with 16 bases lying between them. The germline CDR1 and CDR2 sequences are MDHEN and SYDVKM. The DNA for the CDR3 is TGTGCCAGCAGTTTATTGACGGGGGCGAGGGGCAATGAGCAGTTCTTC. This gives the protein CASSLLTGARGNEQFF.

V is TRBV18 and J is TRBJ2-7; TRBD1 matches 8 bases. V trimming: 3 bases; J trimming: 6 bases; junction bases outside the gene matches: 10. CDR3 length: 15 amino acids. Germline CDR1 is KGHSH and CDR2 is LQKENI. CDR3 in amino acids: CASSPRTGPSGEQYF. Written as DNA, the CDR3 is TGTGCCAGCTCACCGCGGACAGGGCCAAGTGGCGAGCAGTACTTC.